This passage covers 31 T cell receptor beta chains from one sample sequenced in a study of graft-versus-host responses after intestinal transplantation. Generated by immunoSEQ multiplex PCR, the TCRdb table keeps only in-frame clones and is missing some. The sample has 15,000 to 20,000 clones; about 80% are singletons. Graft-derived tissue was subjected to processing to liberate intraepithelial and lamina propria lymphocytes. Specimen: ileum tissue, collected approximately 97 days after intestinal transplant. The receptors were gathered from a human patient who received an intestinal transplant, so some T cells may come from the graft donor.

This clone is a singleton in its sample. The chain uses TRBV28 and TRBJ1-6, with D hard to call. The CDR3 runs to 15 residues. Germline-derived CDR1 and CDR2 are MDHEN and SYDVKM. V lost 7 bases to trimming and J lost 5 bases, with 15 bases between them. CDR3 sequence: CASTPSGAHNSPLHF. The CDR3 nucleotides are TGTGCCAGCACTCCATCGGGAGCCCATAATTCACCCCTCCACTTT. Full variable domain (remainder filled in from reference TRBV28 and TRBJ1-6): DVKVTQSSRYLVKRTGEKVFLECVQDMDHENMFWYRQDPGLGLRLIYFSYDVKMKEKGDIPEGYSVSREKKERFSLILESASTNQTSMYLCASTPSGAHNSPLHFGNGTRLTVT.

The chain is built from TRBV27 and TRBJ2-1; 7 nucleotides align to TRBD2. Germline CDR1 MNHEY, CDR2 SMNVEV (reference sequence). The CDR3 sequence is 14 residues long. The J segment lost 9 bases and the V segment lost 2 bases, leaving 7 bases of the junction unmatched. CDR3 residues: CASSLGSGVIEQFF. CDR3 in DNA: TGTGCCAGCAGTTTAGGGAGCGGGGTTATTGAGCAGTTCTTC.

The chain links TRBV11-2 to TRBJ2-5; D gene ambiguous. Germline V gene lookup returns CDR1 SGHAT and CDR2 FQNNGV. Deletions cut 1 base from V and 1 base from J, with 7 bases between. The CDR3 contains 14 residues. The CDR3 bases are TGTGCCAGCAGCTTAGGATGGGGCCAAGAGACCCAGTACTTC. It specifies CASSLGWGQETQYF. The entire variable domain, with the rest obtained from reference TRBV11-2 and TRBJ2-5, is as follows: EAGVAQSPRYKIIEKRQSVAFWCNPISGHATLYWYQQILGQGPKLLIQFQNNGVVDDSQLPKDRFSAERLKGVDSTLKIQPAKLEDSAVYLCASSLGWGQETQYFGPGTRLLVL.

DNA for the CDR3: TGTGCCAGCATTTCTAGTTCGAACACTGAAGCTTTCTTT. It yields the protein CASISSSNTEAFF. The V and J genes are TRBV6-6 and TRBJ1-1, with no clear D. V lost 7 bases and J 1 base, leaving 10 bases between the germline ends. CDR1 MNHNY and CDR2 SVGAGI come from the germline V gene (reference sequence). This CDR3 contains 13 residues.

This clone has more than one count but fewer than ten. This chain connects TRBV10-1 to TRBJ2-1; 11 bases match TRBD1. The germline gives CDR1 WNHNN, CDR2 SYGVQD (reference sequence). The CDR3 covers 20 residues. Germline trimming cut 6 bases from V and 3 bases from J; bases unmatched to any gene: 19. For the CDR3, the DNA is TGCGCCAGCAGCGGGCCCATCGGACAGGGGGCTATTAGGGACTACAATGAGCAGTTCTTC. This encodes CASSGPIGQGAIRDYNEQFF.

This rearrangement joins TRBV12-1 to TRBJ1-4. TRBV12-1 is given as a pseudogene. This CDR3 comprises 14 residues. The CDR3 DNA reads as TGTGCCAGCACCGATGCGGATGAGAATGAAAAACTGTTTTTT. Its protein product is CASTDADENEKLFF.

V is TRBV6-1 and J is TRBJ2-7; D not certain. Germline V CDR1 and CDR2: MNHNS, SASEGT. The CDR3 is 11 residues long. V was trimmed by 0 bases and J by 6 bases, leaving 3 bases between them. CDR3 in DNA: TGTGCCAGCAGTGAAGCTCTCGAGCAGTACTTC. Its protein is CASSEALEQYF.

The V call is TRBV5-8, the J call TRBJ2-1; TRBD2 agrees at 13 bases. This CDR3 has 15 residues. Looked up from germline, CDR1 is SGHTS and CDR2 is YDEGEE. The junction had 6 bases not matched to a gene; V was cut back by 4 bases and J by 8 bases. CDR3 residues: CASSPGTSGVDEQFF. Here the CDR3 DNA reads TGTGCCAGCAGCCCCGGGACTAGCGGGGTCGATGAGCAGTTCTTC. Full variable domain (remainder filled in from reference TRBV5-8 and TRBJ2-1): EAGVTQSPTHLIKTRGQQATLRCSPISGHTSVYWYQQALGLGLQFLLWYDEGEERNRGNFPPRFSGRQFPNYSSELNVNALELEDSALYLCASSPGTSGVDEQFFGPGTRLTVL.

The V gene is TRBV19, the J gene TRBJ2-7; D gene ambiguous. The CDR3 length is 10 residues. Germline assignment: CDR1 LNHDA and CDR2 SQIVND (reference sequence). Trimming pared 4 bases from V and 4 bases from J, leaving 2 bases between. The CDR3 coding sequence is TGTGCCAGTAGTAAATACGAGCAGTACTTC. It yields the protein CASSKYEQYF.

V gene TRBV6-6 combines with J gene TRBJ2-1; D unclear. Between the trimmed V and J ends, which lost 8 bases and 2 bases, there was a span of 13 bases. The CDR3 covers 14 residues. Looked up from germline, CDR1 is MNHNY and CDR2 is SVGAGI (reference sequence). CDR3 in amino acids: CASEPALAYNEQFF. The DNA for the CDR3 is TGTGCCAGCGAGCCGGCCCTAGCCTACAATGAGCAGTTCTTC.

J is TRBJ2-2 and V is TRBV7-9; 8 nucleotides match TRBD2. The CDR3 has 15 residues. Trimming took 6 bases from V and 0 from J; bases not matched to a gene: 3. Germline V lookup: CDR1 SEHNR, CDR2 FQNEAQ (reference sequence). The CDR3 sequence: CASRASGPNTGELFF. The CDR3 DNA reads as TGTGCCAGCAGGGCTAGCGGGCCGAACACCGGGGAGCTGTTTTTT.

The CDR3 loop is CASSRGLGFRKPGELFF. Here the CDR3 DNA reads TGTGCCAGCAGCCGGGGACTAGGGTTCAGGAAACCGGGGGAGCTGTTTTTT. V usage is TRBV5-4 and J usage is TRBJ2-2; 8 bases align to TRBD2. Germline loops: CDR1 SGHNT, CDR2 YYREEE (reference sequence). The trim removed 4 bases at V and 8 bases at J, leaving 16 bases unmatched. The CDR3 is made up of 17 amino acids. The full variable domain, its missing parts supplied by reference TRBV5-4 and TRBJ2-2, is ETGVTQSPTHLIKTRGQQVTLRCSSQSGHNTVSWYQQALGQGPQFIFQYYREEENGRGNFPPRFSGLQFPNYSSELNVNALELDDSALYLCASSRGLGFRKPGELFFGEGSRLTVL.

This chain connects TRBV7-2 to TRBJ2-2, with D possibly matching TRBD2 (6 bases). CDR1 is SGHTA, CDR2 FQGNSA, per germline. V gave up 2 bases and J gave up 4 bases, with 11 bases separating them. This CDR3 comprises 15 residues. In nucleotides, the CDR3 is TGTGCCAGCAGCTTATATCGGAGGGGCACCGGGGAGCTGTTTTTT. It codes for CASSLYRRGTGELFF.

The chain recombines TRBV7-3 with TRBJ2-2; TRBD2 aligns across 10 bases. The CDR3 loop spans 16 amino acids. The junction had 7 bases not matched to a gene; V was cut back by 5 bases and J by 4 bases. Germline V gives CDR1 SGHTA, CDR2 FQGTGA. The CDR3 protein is CASSLSPSGSTGELFF. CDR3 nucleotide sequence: TGTGCCAGCAGCCTGAGCCCTAGCGGGAGCACCGGGGAGCTGTTTTTT.

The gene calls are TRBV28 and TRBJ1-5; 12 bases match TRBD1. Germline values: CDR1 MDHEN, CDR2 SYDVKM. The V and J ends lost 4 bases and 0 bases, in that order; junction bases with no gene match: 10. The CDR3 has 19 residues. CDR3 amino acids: CASSSPGTGGPFSNQPQHF. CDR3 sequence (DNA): TGTGCCAGCAGTTCCCCCGGGACAGGGGGCCCTTTTAGCAATCAGCCCCAGCATTTT.

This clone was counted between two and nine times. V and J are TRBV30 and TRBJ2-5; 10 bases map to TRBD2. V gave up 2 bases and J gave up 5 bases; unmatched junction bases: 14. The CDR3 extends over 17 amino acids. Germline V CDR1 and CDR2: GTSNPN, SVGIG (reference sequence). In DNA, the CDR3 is TGTGCCTGGAGTCCCTCGATGGCTAGCGGGAGATGGGAGACCCAGTACTTC. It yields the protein CAWSPSMASGRWETQYF.

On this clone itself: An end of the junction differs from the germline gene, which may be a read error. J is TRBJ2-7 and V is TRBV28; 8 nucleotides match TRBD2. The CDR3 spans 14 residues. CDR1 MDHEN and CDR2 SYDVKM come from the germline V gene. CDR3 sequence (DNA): TGTGCCAGCAGTCCCGCAGCGGGAGTCTCAGAGCGGTACTTC. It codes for CASSPAAGVSERYF.

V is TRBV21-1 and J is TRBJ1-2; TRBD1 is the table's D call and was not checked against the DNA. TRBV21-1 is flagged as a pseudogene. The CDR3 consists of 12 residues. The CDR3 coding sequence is TGTGCCAGCAGCAAACAGGGATATGGCTACACCTTC. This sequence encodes CASSKQGYGYTF.

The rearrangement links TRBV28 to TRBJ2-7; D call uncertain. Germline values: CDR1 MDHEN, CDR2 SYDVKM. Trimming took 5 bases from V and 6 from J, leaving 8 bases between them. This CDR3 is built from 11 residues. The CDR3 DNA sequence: TGTGCCAGCAGTCCCCGATTCGAGCAGTACTTC. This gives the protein CASSPRFEQYF.

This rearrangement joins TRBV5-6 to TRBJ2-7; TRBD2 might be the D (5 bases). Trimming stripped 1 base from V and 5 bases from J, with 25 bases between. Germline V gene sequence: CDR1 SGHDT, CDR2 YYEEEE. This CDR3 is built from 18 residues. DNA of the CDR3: TGTGCCAGCAGCTTGTTGAACCCGACCCGGGCTAGCAGGCACGAGCAGTACTTC. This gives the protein CASSLLNPTRASRHEQYF.

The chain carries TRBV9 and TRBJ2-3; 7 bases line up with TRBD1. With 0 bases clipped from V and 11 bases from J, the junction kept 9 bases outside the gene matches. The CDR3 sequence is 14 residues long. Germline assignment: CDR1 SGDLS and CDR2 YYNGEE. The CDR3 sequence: CASSVGGGSLGQYF. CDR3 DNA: TGTGCCAGCAGCGTAGGAGGGGGCTCGCTGGGGCAGTATTTT.

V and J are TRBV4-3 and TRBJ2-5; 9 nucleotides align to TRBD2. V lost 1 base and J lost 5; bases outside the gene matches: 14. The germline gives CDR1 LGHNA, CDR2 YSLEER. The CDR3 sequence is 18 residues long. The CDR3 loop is CASSQVDWVAGVRETQYF. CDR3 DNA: TGCGCCAGCAGCCAAGTAGATTGGGTAGCGGGAGTACGGGAGACCCAGTACTTC.

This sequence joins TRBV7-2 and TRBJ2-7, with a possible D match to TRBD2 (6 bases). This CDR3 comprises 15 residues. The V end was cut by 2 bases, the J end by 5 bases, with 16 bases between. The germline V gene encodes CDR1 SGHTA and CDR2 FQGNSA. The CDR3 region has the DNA TGTGCCAGCAGCTTATCGGGAGAACTATTCCACGAGCAGTACTTC. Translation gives CASSLSGELFHEQYF.

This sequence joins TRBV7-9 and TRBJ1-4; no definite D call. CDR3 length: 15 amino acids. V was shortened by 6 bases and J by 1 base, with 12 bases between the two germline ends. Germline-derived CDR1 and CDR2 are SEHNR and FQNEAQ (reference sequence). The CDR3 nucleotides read TGTGCCAGCAGGAGGGAGACGGGAACTAATGAAAAACTGTTTTTT. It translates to CASRRETGTNEKLFF. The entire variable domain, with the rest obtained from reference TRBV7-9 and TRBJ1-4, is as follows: DTGVSQNPRHKITKRGQNVTFRCDPISEHNRLYWYRQTLGQGPEFLTYFQNEAQLEKSRLLSDRFSAERPKGSFSTLEIQRTEQGDSAMYLCASRRETGTNEKLFFGSGTQLSVL.

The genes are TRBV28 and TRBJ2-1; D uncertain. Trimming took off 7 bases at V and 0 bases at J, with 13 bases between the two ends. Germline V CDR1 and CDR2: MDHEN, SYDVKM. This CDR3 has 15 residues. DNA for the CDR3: TGTGCCAGCAATAAGGGAAAGTTCTCCTACAATGAGCAGTTCTTC. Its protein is CASNKGKFSYNEQFF.

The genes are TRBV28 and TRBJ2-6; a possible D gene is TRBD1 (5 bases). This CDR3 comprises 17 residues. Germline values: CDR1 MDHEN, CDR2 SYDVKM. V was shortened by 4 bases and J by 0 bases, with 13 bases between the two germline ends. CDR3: CASSWTLSSSGANVLTF. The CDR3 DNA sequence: TGTGCCAGCAGTTGGACATTGTCGAGCTCTGGGGCCAACGTCCTGACTTTC.

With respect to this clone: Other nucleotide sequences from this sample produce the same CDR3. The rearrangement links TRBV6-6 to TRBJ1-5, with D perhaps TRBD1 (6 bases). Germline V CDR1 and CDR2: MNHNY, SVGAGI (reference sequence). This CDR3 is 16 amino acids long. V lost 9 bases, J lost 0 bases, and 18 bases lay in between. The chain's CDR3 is CARVTGTPYSNQPQHF. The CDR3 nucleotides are TGTGCCAGGGTAACCGGGACACCCTATAGCAATCAGCCCCAGCATTTT.

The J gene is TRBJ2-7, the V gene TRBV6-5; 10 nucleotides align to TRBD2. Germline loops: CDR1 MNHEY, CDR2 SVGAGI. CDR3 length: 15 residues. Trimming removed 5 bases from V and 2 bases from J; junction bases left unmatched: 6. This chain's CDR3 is CASSLTSGKPYEQYF. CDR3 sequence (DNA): TGTGCCAGCAGTCTAACTAGCGGGAAACCCTACGAGCAGTACTTC.

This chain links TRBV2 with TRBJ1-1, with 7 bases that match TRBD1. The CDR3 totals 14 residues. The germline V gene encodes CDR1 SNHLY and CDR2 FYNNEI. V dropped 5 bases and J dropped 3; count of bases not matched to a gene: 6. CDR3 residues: CASSFDRVYTEAFF. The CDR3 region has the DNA TGTGCCAGCAGTTTTGACAGGGTGTACACTGAAGCTTTCTTT.

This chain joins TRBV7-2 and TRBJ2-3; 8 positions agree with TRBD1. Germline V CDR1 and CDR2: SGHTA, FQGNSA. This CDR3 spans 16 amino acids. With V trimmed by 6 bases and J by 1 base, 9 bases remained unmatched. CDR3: CASSFLRGLGTDTQYF. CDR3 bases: TGTGCCAGCAGTTTTCTCAGGGGGCTGGGCACAGATACGCAGTATTTT.

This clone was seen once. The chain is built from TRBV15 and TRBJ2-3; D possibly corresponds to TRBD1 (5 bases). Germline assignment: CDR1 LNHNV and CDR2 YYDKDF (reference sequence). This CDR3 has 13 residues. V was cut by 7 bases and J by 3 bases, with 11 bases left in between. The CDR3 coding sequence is TGTGCCACCAACCCGGACAAAACAGATACGCAGTATTTT. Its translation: CATNPDKTDTQYF.